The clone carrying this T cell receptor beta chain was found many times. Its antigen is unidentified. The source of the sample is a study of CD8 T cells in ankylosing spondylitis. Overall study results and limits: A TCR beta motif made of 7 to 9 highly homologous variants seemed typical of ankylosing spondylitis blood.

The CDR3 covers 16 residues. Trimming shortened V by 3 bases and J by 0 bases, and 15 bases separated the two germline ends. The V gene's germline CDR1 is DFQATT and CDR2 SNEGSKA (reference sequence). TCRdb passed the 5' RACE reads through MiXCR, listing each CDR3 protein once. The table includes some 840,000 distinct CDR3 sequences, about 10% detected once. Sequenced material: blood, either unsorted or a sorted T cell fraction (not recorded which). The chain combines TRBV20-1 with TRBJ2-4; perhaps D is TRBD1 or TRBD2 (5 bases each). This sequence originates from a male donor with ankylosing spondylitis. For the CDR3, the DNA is TGCAGTGCTAGGAAGGGGAGATTAGGAGCCAAAAACATTCAGTACTTC. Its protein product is CSARKGRLGAKNIQYF.